These 32 T cell receptor beta chains were all obtained from the same sample, sequenced in a study of cytomegalovirus exposure and HLA in healthy donors. The PCR used 60 Vbeta and 13 Jbeta primers. The method was immunoSEQ multiplex PCR; TCRdb's version includes in-frame clones alone and lacks a portion of them. Of approximately 140,000 clones listed, under 75% are singletons. Input material: PBMCs. The receptors were gathered from a woman in her sixties or seventies in good health and CMV-seropositive.

V is TRBV7-3 and J is TRBJ2-2; 8 nucleotides match TRBD1. After removal of 1 base from V and 5 bases from J, the junction contained 24 bases not matched to a gene. The CDR3 runs 22 residues. CDR1 is SGHTA and CDR2 is FQGTGA in the germline V gene. For the CDR3, the DNA is TGTGCCAGCAGCTTAATTATTCCTAAATTGCGGACTGACAGGGGCAGGACCGGGGAGCTGTTTTTT. Protein product: CASSLIIPKLRTDRGRTGELFF.

The chain's CDR3 is CASSLLQGFGALNEQYF. CDR3 sequence (DNA): TGTGCCAGTAGTTTACTACAGGGTTTTGGGGCCCTCAACGAGCAGTACTTC. The gene calls are TRBV19 and TRBJ2-7; tentatively, D is TRBD1 (6 bases). CDR1 is LNHDA and CDR2 is SQIVND in the germline V gene (reference sequence). The ends were cut back, 5 bases at V and 5 bases at J, with 25 bases in the middle. The CDR3 length is 17 residues.

The V call is TRBV2, the J call TRBJ2-4; 8 bases map to TRBD1. The length of the CDR3 is 14 residues. The J segment lost 9 bases and the V segment lost 5 bases, leaving 9 bases of the junction unmatched. Germline CDR1 is SNHLY and CDR2 is FYNNEI. The CDR3 is CASSRDRLESIQYF. The CDR3 bases are TGTGCCAGCAGTAGGGACAGGTTAGAAAGCATTCAGTACTTC.

V usage is TRBV10-1 and J usage is TRBJ1-1; D possibly corresponds to TRBD1 (5 bases). V dropped 5 bases and J dropped 5 bases, with 9 bases sitting between them. The CDR3 runs 12 residues. The germline gives CDR1 WNHNN, CDR2 SYGVQD (reference sequence). Written as DNA, the CDR3 is TGCGCCAGCAGTAACCGGGGGACTGAAGCTTTCTTT. Amino acid sequence: CASSNRGTEAFF.

Worth noting for this clone: An end of the junction does not agree with germline; a read error may underlie this. V usage is TRBV2 and J usage is TRBJ2-3; a possible D gene is TRBD2 (6 bases). The CDR3 runs 13 residues. CDR1 is SNHLY, CDR2 FYNNEI, per germline. The CDR3 coding sequence is TGTGCCAGCAGAGACCGGGTTGAGGACTACGGGCATTTT. It translates to CASRDRVEDYGHF.

This rearrangement joins TRBV18 to TRBJ2-6; 10 bases agree with TRBD1. The CDR3 is 20 residues long. CDR1 is KGHSH, CDR2 LQKENI, per germline. With V trimmed by 2 bases and J by 2 bases, 12 bases remained unmatched. This CDR3 is CASSPFGTGTGVPGANVLTF. For the CDR3, the DNA is TGTGCCAGCTCACCATTCGGGACCGGGACAGGGGTCCCTGGGGCCAACGTCCTGACTTTC.

The count of this clone is one. This CDR3 is CASRVSLAGEAGELFF. As DNA, the CDR3 is TGTGCCAGCAGGGTTTCCCTAGCGGGAGAGGCCGGGGAGCTGTTTTTT. This chain uses TRBV2 with TRBJ2-2, with 10 bases aligning to TRBD2. Germline-derived CDR1 and CDR2 are SNHLY and FYNNEI. The CDR3 length is 16 residues. V was clipped by 6 bases and J by 6 bases; unmatched bases: 10.

The CDR3 protein is CASSQDSYEQYF. The CDR3, as DNA: TGTGCCAGCAGCCAGGACAGCTACGAGCAGTACTTC. This rearrangement joins TRBV5-4 to TRBJ2-7; tentatively, D is TRBD1 (6 bases). The CDR3 has 12 amino acids. V lost 4 bases and J 3 bases, leaving 8 bases between the germline ends. Looked up from germline, CDR1 is SGHNT and CDR2 is YYREEE (reference sequence).

The CDR3 DNA reads TGTGCCAGCAGCTTAAATGGGGGACAGGGGGCGCCTGGCTACACCTTC. This translates into CASSLNGGQGAPGYTF. V gene TRBV7-2 combines with J gene TRBJ1-2; 12 bases are shared with TRBD1. The length of the CDR3 is 16 residues. The germline gives CDR1 SGHTA, CDR2 FQGNSA. Trimming took 2 bases from V and 7 from J; bases not matched to a gene: 8.

The chain has TRBV28 and TRBJ2-7; 7 positions agree with TRBD1. The CDR3 contains 14 residues. Trimming took 4 bases from V and 3 from J; bases not matched to a gene: 6. Per germline, CDR1 MDHEN and CDR2 SYDVKM. Here the CDR3 DNA reads TGTGCCAGCAGTTCTACAGGGGAAGGCTACGAGCAGTACTTC. Its protein is CASSSTGEGYEQYF.

The rearrangement uses TRBV13 and TRBJ2-7, with 10 bases matching TRBD1. This CDR3 comprises 16 residues. Trimming cost V 4 bases and J 2 bases; bases outside gene matches: 8. Germline V gives CDR1 PRHDT, CDR2 FYEKMQ (reference sequence). The CDR3: CASSSGGQGETYEQYF. DNA for the CDR3: TGTGCCAGCAGCTCTGGAGGACAGGGGGAGACCTACGAGCAGTACTTC.

V is TRBV12-2 and J is TRBJ1-1; TRBD1 was called by the table and not checked on the DNA. TRBV12-2 is marked as a pseudogene. This CDR3 is built from 16 residues. In DNA, the CDR3 is TGTGCAAGTCGCACCAGACACCACAGGGGTAGGACTGAAGCTTTCTTT. This translates into CASRTRHHRGRTEAFF.

A single count supports this clone. The chain joins TRBV14 to TRBJ1-1; possible D gene TRBD1, 5 bases. The V end lost 0 bases, the J end lost 0 bases, and 11 bases lay between the germline ends. CDR1 and CDR2 (germline): SGHDN, FVKESK. CDR3 size: 16 residues. The CDR3 loop is CASSQESDSLNTEAFF. CDR3 nucleotides: TGTGCCAGCAGCCAAGAATCAGACAGCTTGAACACTGAAGCTTTCTTT.

V gene TRBV9 combines with J gene TRBJ1-1; D is perhaps TRBD1 (5 bases). Germline CDR1 SGDLS, CDR2 YYNGEE. Trimming removed 3 bases from V and 1 base from J, with 13 bases in between. The CDR3 extends over 15 amino acids. Written as DNA, the CDR3 is TGTGCCAGCAGCGCGGGACTGGTCGAGAACACTGAAGCTTTCTTT. This codes for CASSAGLVENTEAFF.

This clone was picked up one time. The chain joins TRBV19 to TRBJ1-2, with D possibly matching TRBD1 (5 bases). Per germline, CDR1 LNHDA and CDR2 SQIVND (reference sequence). There are 15 residues in the CDR3. V dropped 3 bases and J dropped 1 base, with 12 bases sitting between them. The DNA of the CDR3 is TGTGCCAGTAGTATGGCCGACAGCATTAACTATGGCTACACCTTC. Translated, it gives CASSMADSINYGYTF.

This rearrangement joins TRBV5-1 to TRBJ1-1, with TRBD1 identical over 8 bases. The germline gives CDR1 SGHRS, CDR2 YFSETQ. V was clipped by 4 bases and J by 11 bases; unmatched bases: 10. The CDR3 is 13 amino acids. CDR3 bases: TGCGCCAGCAGCCCGACAGGGGAACGCTGGGCTTTCTTT. Translation gives CASSPTGERWAFF. Full variable domain (remainder filled in from reference TRBV5-1 and TRBJ1-1): KAGVTQTPRYLIKTRGQQVTLSCSPISGHRSVSWYQQTPGQGLQFLFEYFSETQRNKGNFPGRFSGRQFSNSRSEMNVSTLELGDSALYLCASSPTGERWAFFGQGTRLTVV.

The chain is built from TRBV2 and TRBJ2-5, with 9 bases aligning to TRBD2. Per the germline V gene, CDR1 is SNHLY and CDR2 is FYNNEI. J was trimmed by 5 bases and V by 2 bases; bases with no gene match: 9. This CDR3 region has 16 residues. The CDR3 sequence is CASSERASGTSETQYF. The CDR3 nucleotides are TGTGCCAGCAGTGAAAGGGCTAGCGGGACGTCGGAGACCCAGTACTTC.

J is TRBJ2-6 and V is TRBV5-5, with D perhaps TRBD1 (6 bases). Trimming stripped 3 bases from V and 4 bases from J, with 11 bases between. Germline CDR1 is SGHKS and CDR2 is YYEKEE (reference sequence). CDR3 length: 15 residues. The CDR3 DNA follows: TGTGCCAGCAGCTCTACAGGGTCCGGGGCCAACGTCCTGACTTTC. The encoded protein is CASSSTGSGANVLTF.

Here the CDR3 reads CASSSGGRDSYEQYF. The CDR3 DNA is TGCGCCAGCAGCTCCGGGGGGCGGGATTCCTACGAGCAGTACTTC. This sequence joins TRBV5-1 and TRBJ2-7, with a tentative D call TRBD2 (7 bases). Germline CDR1 is SGHRS and CDR2 is YFSETQ. The CDR3 extends over 15 amino acids. V lost 3 bases to trimming and J lost 1 base, with 14 bases between them.

This clone was seen a few times. The chain links TRBV29-1 to TRBJ1-1; D is undetermined. CDR1 and CDR2 (germline): SQVTM, ANQGSEA. This CDR3 has 14 amino acids. V dropped 7 bases and J dropped 3 bases, with 18 bases sitting between them. The CDR3 DNA sequence: TGCAGCGCCACGCGGGGAGGGATCTACACTGAAGCTTTCTTT. Its protein product is CSATRGGIYTEAFF. The full variable domain, rest sourced from reference TRBV29-1 and TRBJ1-1, is SAVISQKPSRDICQRGTSLTIQCQVDSQVTMMFWYRQQPGQSLTLIATANQGSEATYESGFVIDKFPISRPNLTFSTLTVSNMSPEDSSIYLCSATRGGIYTEAFFGQGTRLTVV.

CDR3 DNA: TGCGCCAGCAGCTCAGGGACTAGCGGAAGGTCTGACACAGATACGCAGTATTTT. It specifies CASSSGTSGRSDTDTQYF. The chain recombines TRBV5-1 with TRBJ2-3; 11 bases are a match to TRBD2. There are 18 residues in the CDR3. The germline V gene has CDR1 SGHRS and CDR2 YFSETQ. Trimming at V came to 3 bases and at J to 2 bases, leaving 11 bases not matched to a gene.

This clone was seen a handful of times. The rearrangement joins TRBV11-2 to TRBJ1-1; a weak D match, TRBD1 (6 bases). Germline V CDR1 and CDR2: SGHAT, FQNNGV. Trimming stripped 4 bases from V and 10 bases from J, with 19 bases between. The CDR3 totals 14 residues. Here the CDR3 DNA reads TGTGCCAGCAGCTCTATCAGGGGCCCCGCGCGAGCTTTCTTT. Protein product: CASSSIRGPARAFF.

This clone was observed a few times. J is TRBJ2-3 and V is TRBV4-3, with TRBD2 matching over 10 bases. J lost 0 bases, V lost 0 bases, and 6 bases had no gene match. The CDR3 sequence is 18 residues long. Germline CDR1 LGHNA, CDR2 YSLEER. CDR3 bases: TGCGCCAGCAGCCAAGAGGGGTCTAGCGGGAGAAGCACAGATACGCAGTATTTT. This translates into CASSQEGSSGRSTDTQYF.

The chain uses TRBV29-1 and TRBJ2-7; TRBD2 is a possible D gene (7 bases). CDR3 size: 13 residues. Looked up from germline, CDR1 is SQVTM and CDR2 is ANQGSEA. Trimming removed 8 bases at V and 1 base at J, with 15 bases between. In DNA form, the CDR3 reads TGCAGCTGGAGGGAGGGGGAGTCCTACGAGCAGTACTTC. It specifies CSWREGESYEQYF.

The rearrangement links TRBV4-1 to TRBJ1-3, with 7 bases fitting TRBD1. The CDR3 consists of 16 residues. The J segment lost 4 bases and the V segment lost 0 bases, leaving 6 bases of the junction unmatched. Looked up from germline, CDR1 is MGHRA and CDR2 is YSYEKL. Written as DNA, the CDR3 is TGCGCCAGCAGCCAAGATCTGACAGGGTACGGAAACACCATATATTTT. This codes for CASSQDLTGYGNTIYF.

V and J are TRBV5-8 and TRBJ2-1; tentatively, D is TRBD1 (6 bases). The V gene's germline CDR1 is SGHTS and CDR2 YDEGEE. Trimming pared 1 base from V and 4 bases from J, leaving 18 bases between. The CDR3 spans 17 residues. The CDR3 bases are TGTGCCAGCAGCTTGTCGGACCTGGTACAGGGTTACAATGAGCAGTTCTTC. Its translation is CASSLSDLVQGYNEQFF.

The chain links TRBV28 to TRBJ1-1, with 7 nucleotides matching TRBD1. The CDR3 loop spans 13 amino acids. The germline V gene has CDR1 MDHEN and CDR2 SYDVKM. The V and J ends lost 6 bases and 3 bases, in that order; junction bases with no gene match: 4. The CDR3 sequence is CASRHRGDTEAFF. DNA for the CDR3: TGTGCCAGCAGACACAGGGGCGACACTGAAGCTTTCTTT.

V and J are TRBV7-9 and TRBJ2-4; TRBD1 agrees at 7 bases. V was pared by 5 bases and J by 0 bases, with 4 bases of the junction left unmatched. Looked up from germline, CDR1 is SEHNR and CDR2 is FQNEAQ (reference sequence). The CDR3 covers 15 residues. CDR3 amino acids: CASSPGTEAKNIQYF. The DNA of the CDR3 is TGTGCCAGCAGCCCCGGGACAGAAGCCAAAAACATTCAGTACTTC.

This clone has just a few counts. The chain combines TRBV29-1 with TRBJ2-7; D is possibly TRBD1 (6 bases). Germline values: CDR1 SQVTM, CDR2 ANQGSEA. The length of the CDR3 is 15 residues. Deletions cut 1 base from V and 2 bases from J, with 15 bases between. CDR3 protein: CSVEVGDNPTYEQYF. The DNA of the CDR3 is TGCAGCGTTGAAGTGGGGGACAATCCGACCTACGAGCAGTACTTC.

V is TRBV11-3 and J is TRBJ2-1; 10 bases map to TRBD2. V trimming: 1 base; J trimming: 8 bases; junction bases outside the gene matches: 5. The CDR3 consists of 15 residues. Per germline, CDR1 SGHNT and CDR2 YENEEA. CDR3 region: CASSLALAGEHEQFF. In nucleotides, the CDR3 is TGTGCCAGCAGCTTAGCGCTAGCGGGAGAGCATGAGCAGTTCTTC.

The chain links TRBV28 to TRBJ2-1, with 12 bases matching TRBD2. This CDR3 has 15 amino acids. Germline V gene sequence: CDR1 MDHEN, CDR2 SYDVKM. With 6 bases clipped from V and 8 bases from J, the junction kept 8 bases outside the gene matches. The CDR3 coding sequence is TGTGCCAGCAGACCAACCAGACTAGCGGGGGATGAGCAGTTCTTC. Amino acid sequence: CASRPTRLAGDEQFF.

This clone has just a few counts. The V gene is TRBV2, the J gene TRBJ1-2; no definite D call. The CDR3 runs to 11 residues. Per germline, CDR1 SNHLY and CDR2 FYNNEI. The V end lost 5 bases, the J end lost 5 bases, and 6 bases lay between the germline ends. CDR3 in DNA: TGTGCCAGCAGTCCCAGGTATGGCTACACCTTC. It translates to CASSPRYGYTF.